This T cell receptor beta chain was captured in a study of shared clonotypes between healthy human individuals. The study's findings and limits: Naive subsets usually exceeded memory subsets in estimated richness.

TCRdb's copy holds only in-frame clones and misses some; the assay was immunoSEQ multiplex PCR. The table lists around 2.5 million clones, approximately 93% of them singletons. As regards this clone: Antigen: not known.

CDR3 length: 13 amino acids. The sample comprised naive CD4+ T cells from PBMCs. Subset specified: CD45RA+ positively selected. The sequence derives from a man younger than 30 in good health. Some clones in this sample may be carry-over from other donors' samples. V gene TRBV12-1 combines with J gene TRBJ2-5; the table names TRBD2, a call not compared with the DNA. TRBV12-1 is a recognized pseudogene. CDR3 loop: CARAPGRRETQYF. The CDR3 DNA sequence: TGTGCCAGAGCCCCAGGGAGGCGAGAGACCCAGTACTTC.